This TCR beta chain was profiled in a study of graft-versus-host responses after intestinal transplantation. With 2 bases removed from V and 3 bases from J, the gap between germline ends came to 14 bases. CDR3 length equals 15 residues. The germline CDR1 and CDR2 sequences are SGHNT and YYREEE (reference sequence). This clone appeared a few times. Its target is unknown. Assay: immunoSEQ multiplex PCR; the TCRdb copy retains only in-frame clones and omits some. The sample lists 80,000 to 95,000 clones, approximately 94% seen once, with approximately 2% in the top ten. Overall study findings and caveats: Marrow from the recipient contained GvH clones, some of which had appeared first in ileum or blood.

The sequenced sample was unstimulated CD8+ T cells sorted from spleen or lymph node cells, obtained before intestinal transplant. The clonotype was recovered from a human donor who received an intestinal transplant. The V call is TRBV5-4, the J call TRBJ1-1; D is ambiguous. This chain's CDR3 is CASSLLGTVDTEAFF. Written as DNA, the CDR3 is TGTGCCAGCAGCTTACTAGGTACTGTGGACACTGAAGCTTTCTTT.